This T cell receptor (beta chain) was recorded in a study of cytomegalovirus exposure and HLA in healthy donors. The study drew the donors from its approximately 130-subject validation cohort, separate from the 666-subject first cohort. CDR3 size: 13 residues. Germline-derived CDR1 and CDR2 are MNHEY and SVGAGI. Trimming removed 7 bases at V and 6 bases at J, with 15 bases between. Assay: immunoSEQ multiplex PCR; the TCRdb copy retains only in-frame clones and omits some. The sample holds approximately 300,000 clones; about 85% are singletons and the top ten take over 1%. With respect to this clone: No antigen is known for it.

Findings and limits, study-wide: The authors listed roughly 150 TCR beta chains as cytomegalovirus-associated. It was reportedly the case that the classifier diagnosed cytomegalovirus status with high specificity and sensitivity.

What was sequenced was PBMCs. The chain has TRBV6-5 and TRBJ1-2; no reliable D call. The TCR sequence derives from a woman aged 25-40 years in good health and CMV-seropositive. Here the CDR3 DNA reads TGTGCCAGCACTCCCCCGGGTGGACATGGCTACACCTTC. It yields the protein CASTPPGGHGYTF.